The 15 T cell receptor beta chains presented below share a single source sample, sequenced in a study of blood T cell repertoires in COVID-19 (dated by TCRdb to 2018 to 2021). Library preparation was by the immunoSEQ multiplex PCR assay. TCRdb mirrors the immuneACCESS table, restricted to in-frame sequences. Some clones are absent from its copies; in checked studies, under half trace to an unresolved V gene, and the reason for the others is unknown. A total of some 270,000 clones appear in this sample, 84% of them only once. The ten top clones hold more than 3% of the sample. The sample consisted of PBMCs or T cells enriched from blood (not recorded which). The receptors originated from a man aged 45-65 years who had recovered from COVID-19.

This chain connects TRBV4-1 to TRBJ1-5; maybe TRBD1 (5 bases). This CDR3 contains 15 residues. Germline V gene sequence: CDR1 MGHRA, CDR2 YSYEKL. Trimming stripped 7 bases from V and 0 bases from J, with 13 bases between. This CDR3 reads CASTPGLNSNQPQHF. The DNA of the CDR3 is TGCGCCAGCACCCCAGGGCTAAATAGCAATCAGCCCCAGCATTTT.

The chain employs TRBV5-6 and TRBJ1-4, with 11 bases lining up with TRBD1. Germline CDR1 reads SGHDT; CDR2 reads YYEEEE. V lost 4 bases, J lost 8 bases, and 13 bases stayed unmatched. This CDR3 is 17 amino acids long. The CDR3 loop is CASSTQRFGDRGEKLFF. The CDR3 bases are TGTGCCAGCAGCACCCAGCGCTTTGGGGACAGGGGGGAAAAACTGTTTTTT.

The rearrangement links TRBV7-8 to TRBJ2-1, with D perhaps matching TRBD2 (6 bases). CDR1 and CDR2 from the germline V gene are SGHVS and FQNEAQ. V was clipped by 1 base and J by 4 bases, with 14 bases between them. The CDR3 length is 16 residues. The CDR3 region is CASSLGSGGRYNEQFF. DNA of the CDR3: TGTGCCAGCAGCTTAGGTTCCGGGGGAAGATACAATGAGCAGTTCTTC. Supplemented by reference TRBV7-8 and TRBJ2-1, the full variable domain reads GAGVSQSPRYKVAKRGQDVALRCDPISGHVSLFWYQQALGQGPEFLTYFQNEAQLDKSGLPSDRFFAERPEGSVSTLKIQRTQQEDSAVYLCASSLGSGGRYNEQFFGPGTRLTVL.

This chain uses TRBV28 with TRBJ1-3; no clear D. The CDR3 is made up of 17 amino acids. Germline values: CDR1 MDHEN, CDR2 SYDVKM. The germline V and J ends were trimmed by 5 bases and 0 bases, with 17 bases remaining between them. The CDR3 coding sequence is TGTGCCAGCAGTCCCTTCGCTGGAGTCCCCTCTGGAAACACCATATATTTT. Amino acid sequence: CASSPFAGVPSGNTIYF. The full variable domain, rest sourced from reference TRBV28 and TRBJ1-3, is DVKVTQSSRYLVKRTGEKVFLECVQDMDHENMFWYRQDPGLGLRLIYFSYDVKMKEKGDIPEGYSVSREKKERFSLILESASTNQTSMYLCASSPFAGVPSGNTIYFGEGSWLTVV.

The genes are TRBV4-2 and TRBJ2-7; TRBD2 aligns across 15 bases. Germline loops: CDR1 LGHNA, CDR2 YNFKEQ. CDR3 length: 16 amino acids. J gave up 6 bases and V 4 bases, and 7 bases lay outside the gene matches. In DNA, the CDR3 is TGTGCCAGCAGCCGCTTCCTGGGACTAGCGGGAGGCGAGCAGTACTTC. This sequence encodes CASSRFLGLAGGEQYF.

The chain has TRBV7-3 and TRBJ2-5; D may be TRBD1 (5 bases). Germline V gene data show CDR1 as SGHTA and CDR2 as FQGTGA. V was shortened by 5 bases and J by 5 bases, with 9 bases between the two germline ends. This CDR3 has 12 amino acids. The DNA for the CDR3 is TGTGCCAGCAGCCCAAACAGGGAGACCCAGTACTTC. Encoded protein: CASSPNRETQYF.

The V and J genes are TRBV6-6 and TRBJ2-1; TRBD2 matches at 10 bases. This CDR3 has 16 residues. In germline, CDR1 is MNHNY, CDR2 SVGAGI (reference sequence). The trim removed 2 bases at V and 8 bases at J, leaving 9 bases unmatched. The chain's CDR3 is CASSYEVGTSVYEQFF. CDR3 nucleotides: TGTGCCAGCAGTTACGAGGTTGGGACTAGCGTCTATGAGCAGTTCTTC.

The chain has TRBV1 and TRBJ2-3; TRBD2, the table's D call, lacks a check against the DNA. TRBV1 is marked as a pseudogene. The CDR3 is 12 amino acids. The CDR3 loop reads CTSSLSGGTQYF. The CDR3 coding sequence is TGCACCAGCAGCCTTAGCGGGGGTACGCAGTATTTT.

This clone appeared once. The chain couples TRBV4-2 to TRBJ2-3, with a tentative D call TRBD2 (6 bases). The CDR3 length is 16 residues. CDR1 and CDR2 (germline): LGHNA, YNFKEQ. V lost 5 bases to trimming and J lost 8 bases, with 23 bases between them. Written as DNA, the CDR3 is TGTGCCAGCAGCTGGAGGGAGGCGGTGGGAGATGGTACGCAGTATTTT. Encoded protein: CASSWREAVGDGTQYF.

The rearrangement links TRBV18 to TRBJ1-4; D is perhaps TRBD1 (5 bases). Deletions cut 6 bases from V and 7 bases from J, with 18 bases between. The CDR3 totals 15 residues. The V gene's germline CDR1 is KGHSH and CDR2 LQKENI. CDR3 sequence reads: CASSRDAYQGEKLFF. The CDR3 bases are TGTGCCAGCTCGCGCGACGCGTATCAGGGTGAAAAACTGTTTTTT.

A remark on this clone: Other DNA variants within this sample encode the same CDR3. The chain recombines TRBV5-1 with TRBJ2-7; D might be TRBD1 (6 bases). V lost 6 bases and J lost 3, with 10 bases in between. Germline V gene sequence: CDR1 SGHRS, CDR2 YFSETQ. This CDR3 comprises 12 residues. The CDR3 bases are TGCGCCAGCAAGGACAGTCACTACGAGCAGTACTTC. This translates into CASKDSHYEQYF. Filled out from reference TRBV5-1 and TRBJ2-7, the complete variable domain reads KAGVTQTPRYLIKTRGQQVTLSCSPISGHRSVSWYQQTPGQGLQFLFEYFSETQRNKGNFPGRFSGRQFSNSRSEMNVSTLELGDSALYLCASKDSHYEQYFGPGTRLTVT.

V is TRBV5-1 and J is TRBJ1-3, with 10 bases matching TRBD1. V dropped 4 bases and J dropped 3; count of bases not matched to a gene: 7. The CDR3 runs to 16 residues. Germline V gene lookup returns CDR1 SGHRS and CDR2 YFSETQ. CDR3 sequence reads: CASSGRDRGVGNTIYF. For the CDR3, the DNA is TGCGCCAGCAGCGGCCGGGACAGGGGAGTTGGAAACACCATATATTTT.

This clone occurred a few times. The genes are TRBV6-5 and TRBJ2-5; no reliable D call. The V and J ends lost 0 bases and 3 bases respectively, with 5 bases between them. From germline, CDR1 is MNHEY and CDR2 SVGAGI. The CDR3 has 13 amino acids. CDR3 coding DNA: TGTGCCAGCAGTTACTCCGGAGAAGAGACCCAGTACTTC. As protein: CASSYSGEETQYF.

Comments on this clone: This may be a read error: a much more frequent sequence differs by one nucleotide. This chain links TRBV19 with TRBJ1-2, with D perhaps TRBD1 (6 bases). The CDR3 covers 12 residues. The germline CDR1 and CDR2 sequences are LNHDA and SQIVND (reference sequence). Trimming took off 5 bases at V and 4 bases at J, with 8 bases between the two ends. Here the CDR3 reads CASSGDIYGYTF. The CDR3 DNA sequence: TGTGCCAGTAGTGGGGACATCTATGGCTACACCTTC. Complete variable domain (other parts from reference TRBV19 and TRBJ1-2): DGGITQSPKYLFRKEGQNVTLSCEQNLNHDAMYWYRQDPGQGLRLIYYSQIVNDFQKGDIAEGYSVSREKKESFPLTVTSAQKNPTAFYLCASSGDIYGYTFGSGTRLTVV.

The rearrangement links TRBV12-5 to TRBJ2-2; a weak D match, TRBD1 (6 bases). There are 13 residues in the CDR3. Trimming cost V 6 bases and J 6 bases, with 11 bases left between them. In germline, CDR1 is LGHNT, CDR2 FRNRAP. The CDR3 loop reads CASGPKGAGELFF. DNA for the CDR3: TGTGCTAGTGGCCCGAAGGGGGCCGGGGAGCTGTTTTTT.